This TCR beta chain was recovered during a study of CD4+ T cells in melanoma. Findings and caveats of the study: A reported correlation linked neoantigen-specific CD4+ T cells to CD8+, macrophage and B cell function. Neoantigen-specific CD4+ T cells in melanoma reportedly had diverse differentiation states.

On this clone itself: The antigen is undetermined.

The data were produced by immunoSEQ multiplex PCR, yet TCRdb's version contains in-frame clones alone and is incomplete. Of roughly 110,000 clones listed, 92% are singletons. The V and J ends lost 6 bases and 9 bases respectively, with 15 bases between them. The V gene's germline CDR1 is SNHLY and CDR2 FYNNEI. The CDR3 runs 13 residues. The source material was peripheral blood. The sequence was obtained from a human donor with melanoma. The chain joins TRBV2 to TRBJ1-5; D gene uncertain. The DNA of the CDR3 is TGTGCCAGCAGGGGCCCGTCGGGGTGGCCCCAGCATTTT. Amino acid sequence: CASRGPSGWPQHF.